This T cell receptor (beta chain) was sequenced during a study of spatial heterogeneity in lung cancer. The wider study: For the average unique TCR and UMI combination, more than 8.5 occurrences appeared in raw reads.

This clonotype was found many times. Time point of the sample: sample taken at primary tumor resection. Unsorted tumor, nontumor lung tissue or cryopreserved PBMC supplied the whole RNA. In TCRdb, the 5' RACE reads were re-called with MiXCR into one record per CDR3 protein. The sample has 50,000 to 65,000 distinct CDR3 sequences, about 8% seen once. The source of this sequence is a female donor with early-stage non-small cell lung cancer. The source material was PBMCs, sampled at surgery.

In DNA, the CDR3 is TGCAGTGCTTCACCGGGCACTAATGAAAAACTGTTTTTT. It encodes CSASPGTNEKLFF. The chain is built from TRBV20-1 and TRBJ1-4, with D unresolved. The CDR3 length is 13 residues. Trimming stripped 5 bases from V and 2 bases from J, with 9 bases between. Germline assignment: CDR1 DFQATT and CDR2 SNEGSKA (reference sequence).